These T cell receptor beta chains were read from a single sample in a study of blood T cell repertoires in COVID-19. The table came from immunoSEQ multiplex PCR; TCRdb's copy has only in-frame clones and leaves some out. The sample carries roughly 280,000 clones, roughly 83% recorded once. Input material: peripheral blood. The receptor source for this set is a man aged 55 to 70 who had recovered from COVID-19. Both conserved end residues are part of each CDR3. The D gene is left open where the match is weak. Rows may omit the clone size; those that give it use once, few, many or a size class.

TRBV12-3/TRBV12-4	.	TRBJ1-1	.	TGTGCCAGCACCAGATCCCGCACTGAAGCTTTCTTT	CASTRSRTEAFF
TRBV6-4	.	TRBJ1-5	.	TGTGCCAGCAGTGACTCGTGGGGCCCCCAGCATTTT	CASSDSWGPQHF
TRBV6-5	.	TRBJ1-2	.	TGTGCCAGCACCGACGGGGAATTCGGCTACACCTTC	CASTDGEFGYTF
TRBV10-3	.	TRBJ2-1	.	TGTGCCATCAGTGAGTCTGGCGGCCTGAGCTCCTACAATGAGCAGTTCTTC	CAISESGGLSSYNEQFF
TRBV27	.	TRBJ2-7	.	TGTGCCAGCAGTTTATCGGCCAGGGGTTCCTACGAGCAGTACTTC	CASSLSARGSYEQYF
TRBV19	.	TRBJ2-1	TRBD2	TGTGCCAGTAGTATAGCCGGGACTAGCGGGCCCCGTGAGCAGTTCTTC	CASSIAGTSGPREQFF
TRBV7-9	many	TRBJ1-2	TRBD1	TGTGCCAGCAGCCGGCGGGCAGGGGGTGGCTACACCTTC	CASSRRAGGGYTF
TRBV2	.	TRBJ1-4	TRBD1	TGTGCCAGCCACCGGGACAGGGGTGCTTCAACTAATGAAAAACTGTTTTTT	CASHRDRGASTNEKLFF
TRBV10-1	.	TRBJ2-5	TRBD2	TGCGCCAGCAGAGTAGTCCCGGGACTAGCGGGAGAGACCCAGTACTTC	CASRVVPGLAGETQYF
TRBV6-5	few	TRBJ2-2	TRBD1	TGTGCCAGCAGTTACGAGGCAGGGGGTTTGAGCGGGGAGCTGTTTTTT	CASSYEAGGLSGELFF